The 8 T cell receptor beta chains reported below all come from one sample, sequenced in a study of cytomegalovirus exposure and HLA in healthy donors. The PCR had 60 Vbeta and 13 Jbeta primers. Profiling relied on immunoSEQ multiplex PCR, and the TCRdb table lists in-frame clones only, not all of them. Of about 130,000 clones listed, nearly 80% are singletons. Sequenced input: PBMCs. Source of these receptors: a man aged 25 to 40 in good health and CMV-seronegative.

CDR3 coding DNA: TGTGCCAGCAGTCCAAGGACAGGGATGTCGGACGAGCAGTACTTC. This sequence encodes CASSPRTGMSDEQYF. The V gene is TRBV27, the J gene TRBJ2-7, with 8 bases that match TRBD1. CDR1 is MNHEY and CDR2 is SMNVEV in the germline V gene (reference sequence). Trimming removed 5 bases from V and 5 bases from J; junction bases left unmatched: 11. CDR3 length: 15 amino acids.

The chain combines TRBV7-6 with TRBJ1-1; D gene ambiguous. Trimming cost V 6 bases and J 0 bases, with 8 bases left between them. The CDR3 has 13 amino acids. Germline CDR1 is SGHVS and CDR2 is FNYEAQ. The CDR3 spells CASSSQMNTEAFF. In DNA, the CDR3 is TGTGCCAGCAGTTCACAAATGAACACTGAAGCTTTCTTT.

The rearrangement joins TRBV11-3 to TRBJ2-2; D is uncertain. This CDR3 is 15 amino acids long. V lost 1 base and J lost 4, with 10 bases in between. In germline, CDR1 is SGHNT, CDR2 YENEEA. The CDR3 sequence is CASSLGRRSTGELFF. CDR3 sequence (DNA): TGTGCCAGCAGCTTAGGTCGCAGAAGCACCGGGGAGCTGTTTTTT.

The rearrangement links TRBV5-5 to TRBJ1-2; weak D call: TRBD1 (6 bases). Trimming shortened V by 4 bases and J by 4 bases, and 17 bases separated the two germline ends. The CDR3 runs to 15 residues. Germline V gene lookup returns CDR1 SGHKS and CDR2 YYEKEE (reference sequence). In DNA, the CDR3 is TGTGCCAGCAGCCCCGAAGGGGGTTTGGGCTATGGCTACACCTTC. This encodes CASSPEGGLGYGYTF. The variable domain in full, completed from reference TRBV5-5 and TRBJ1-2, reads DAGVTQSPTHLIKTRGQQVTLRCSPISGHKSVSWYQQVLGQGPQFIFQYYEKEERGRGNFPDRFSARQFPNYSSELNVNALLLGDSALYLCASSPEGGLGYGYTFGSGTRLTVV.

The rearrangement uses TRBV19 and TRBJ2-7, with a weak D call TRBD1 (6 bases). The CDR3 consists of 13 residues. V was shortened by 6 bases and J by 4 bases, with 13 bases between the two germline ends. Per the germline V gene, CDR1 is LNHDA and CDR2 is SQIVND (reference sequence). The DNA for the CDR3 is TGTGCCAGTAGCCCAGACAGGCGATACGAGCAGTACTTC. This sequence encodes CASSPDRRYEQYF.

V usage is TRBV10-3 and J usage is TRBJ1-5; D might be TRBD1 (5 bases). V shed 2 bases and J shed 2 bases, with 13 bases lying between them. Germline CDR1 ENHRY, CDR2 SYGVKD. This CDR3 has 16 amino acids. The CDR3 here is CAISERVGRGNQPQHF. The CDR3 nucleotides are TGTGCCATCAGTGAGAGAGTGGGGCGAGGCAATCAGCCCCAGCATTTT.

The chain joins TRBV6-4 to TRBJ2-3; D call uncertain. CDR1 and CDR2 (germline): MRHNA, SNTAGT. The CDR3 runs to 13 residues. Trimming took off 6 bases at V and 2 bases at J, with 9 bases between the two ends. The CDR3 coding sequence is TGTGCCAGCAGCGTCAGGATCACAGATACGCAGTATTTT. It is translated as CASSVRITDTQYF.

V gene TRBV19 combines with J gene TRBJ1-3; D call uncertain. V shed 4 bases and J shed 0 bases, with 7 bases lying between them. The CDR3 length is 14 residues. Germline loops: CDR1 LNHDA, CDR2 SQIVND (reference sequence). The CDR3 protein is CASSSGSSGNTIYF. DNA of the CDR3: TGTGCCAGTAGTAGCGGGTCCTCTGGAAACACCATATATTTT.